This T cell receptor beta chain was recovered during a study of blood T cell repertoires in COVID-19. At the level of the study: Sites across the United States, Italy and Spain contributed samples from acute and convalescent COVID-19. In each case, the material was cDNA or gDNA derived from T cells, B-cell-depleted T cells, or PBMCs.

As processed by the authors: Counts of nucleated cells, estimated from reference gene primer amplification, were obtained. Clones were sequenced by immunoSEQ multiplex PCR, and TCRdb holds only the in-frame ones, with some missing. V and J calls and clone size come straight from that table; D and trimming were deduced from the DNA. Here the sample spans about 30,000 clones, roughly 84% being singletons. CDR3 length equals 17 residues. V shed 5 bases and J 7 bases; nucleotides not matched to a gene: 11. Per the germline V gene, CDR1 is SEHNR and CDR2 is FQNEAQ (reference sequence). This TCR was sampled from a human donor in a cohort sampled during active COVID-19. The V and J genes are TRBV7-9 and TRBJ2-2, with 12 bases identical to TRBD2. The specimen sequenced was peripheral blood. Here the CDR3 reads CASSQTSGGPLDGELFF. The CDR3 coding sequence is TGTGCCAGCAGCCAGACTAGCGGGGGCCCCCTCGACGGGGAGCTGTTTTTT.